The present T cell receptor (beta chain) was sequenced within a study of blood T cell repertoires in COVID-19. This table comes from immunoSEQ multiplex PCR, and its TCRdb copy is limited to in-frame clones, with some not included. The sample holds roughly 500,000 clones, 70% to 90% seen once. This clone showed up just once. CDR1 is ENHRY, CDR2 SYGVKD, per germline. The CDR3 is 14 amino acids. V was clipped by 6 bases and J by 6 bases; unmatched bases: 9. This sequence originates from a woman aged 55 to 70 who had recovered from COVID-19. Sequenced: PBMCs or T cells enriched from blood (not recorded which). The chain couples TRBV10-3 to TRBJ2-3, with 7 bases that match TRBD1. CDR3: CAIRRGTAADTQYF. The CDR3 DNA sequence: TGTGCCATCAGAAGAGGGACAGCTGCGGATACGCAGTATTTT.